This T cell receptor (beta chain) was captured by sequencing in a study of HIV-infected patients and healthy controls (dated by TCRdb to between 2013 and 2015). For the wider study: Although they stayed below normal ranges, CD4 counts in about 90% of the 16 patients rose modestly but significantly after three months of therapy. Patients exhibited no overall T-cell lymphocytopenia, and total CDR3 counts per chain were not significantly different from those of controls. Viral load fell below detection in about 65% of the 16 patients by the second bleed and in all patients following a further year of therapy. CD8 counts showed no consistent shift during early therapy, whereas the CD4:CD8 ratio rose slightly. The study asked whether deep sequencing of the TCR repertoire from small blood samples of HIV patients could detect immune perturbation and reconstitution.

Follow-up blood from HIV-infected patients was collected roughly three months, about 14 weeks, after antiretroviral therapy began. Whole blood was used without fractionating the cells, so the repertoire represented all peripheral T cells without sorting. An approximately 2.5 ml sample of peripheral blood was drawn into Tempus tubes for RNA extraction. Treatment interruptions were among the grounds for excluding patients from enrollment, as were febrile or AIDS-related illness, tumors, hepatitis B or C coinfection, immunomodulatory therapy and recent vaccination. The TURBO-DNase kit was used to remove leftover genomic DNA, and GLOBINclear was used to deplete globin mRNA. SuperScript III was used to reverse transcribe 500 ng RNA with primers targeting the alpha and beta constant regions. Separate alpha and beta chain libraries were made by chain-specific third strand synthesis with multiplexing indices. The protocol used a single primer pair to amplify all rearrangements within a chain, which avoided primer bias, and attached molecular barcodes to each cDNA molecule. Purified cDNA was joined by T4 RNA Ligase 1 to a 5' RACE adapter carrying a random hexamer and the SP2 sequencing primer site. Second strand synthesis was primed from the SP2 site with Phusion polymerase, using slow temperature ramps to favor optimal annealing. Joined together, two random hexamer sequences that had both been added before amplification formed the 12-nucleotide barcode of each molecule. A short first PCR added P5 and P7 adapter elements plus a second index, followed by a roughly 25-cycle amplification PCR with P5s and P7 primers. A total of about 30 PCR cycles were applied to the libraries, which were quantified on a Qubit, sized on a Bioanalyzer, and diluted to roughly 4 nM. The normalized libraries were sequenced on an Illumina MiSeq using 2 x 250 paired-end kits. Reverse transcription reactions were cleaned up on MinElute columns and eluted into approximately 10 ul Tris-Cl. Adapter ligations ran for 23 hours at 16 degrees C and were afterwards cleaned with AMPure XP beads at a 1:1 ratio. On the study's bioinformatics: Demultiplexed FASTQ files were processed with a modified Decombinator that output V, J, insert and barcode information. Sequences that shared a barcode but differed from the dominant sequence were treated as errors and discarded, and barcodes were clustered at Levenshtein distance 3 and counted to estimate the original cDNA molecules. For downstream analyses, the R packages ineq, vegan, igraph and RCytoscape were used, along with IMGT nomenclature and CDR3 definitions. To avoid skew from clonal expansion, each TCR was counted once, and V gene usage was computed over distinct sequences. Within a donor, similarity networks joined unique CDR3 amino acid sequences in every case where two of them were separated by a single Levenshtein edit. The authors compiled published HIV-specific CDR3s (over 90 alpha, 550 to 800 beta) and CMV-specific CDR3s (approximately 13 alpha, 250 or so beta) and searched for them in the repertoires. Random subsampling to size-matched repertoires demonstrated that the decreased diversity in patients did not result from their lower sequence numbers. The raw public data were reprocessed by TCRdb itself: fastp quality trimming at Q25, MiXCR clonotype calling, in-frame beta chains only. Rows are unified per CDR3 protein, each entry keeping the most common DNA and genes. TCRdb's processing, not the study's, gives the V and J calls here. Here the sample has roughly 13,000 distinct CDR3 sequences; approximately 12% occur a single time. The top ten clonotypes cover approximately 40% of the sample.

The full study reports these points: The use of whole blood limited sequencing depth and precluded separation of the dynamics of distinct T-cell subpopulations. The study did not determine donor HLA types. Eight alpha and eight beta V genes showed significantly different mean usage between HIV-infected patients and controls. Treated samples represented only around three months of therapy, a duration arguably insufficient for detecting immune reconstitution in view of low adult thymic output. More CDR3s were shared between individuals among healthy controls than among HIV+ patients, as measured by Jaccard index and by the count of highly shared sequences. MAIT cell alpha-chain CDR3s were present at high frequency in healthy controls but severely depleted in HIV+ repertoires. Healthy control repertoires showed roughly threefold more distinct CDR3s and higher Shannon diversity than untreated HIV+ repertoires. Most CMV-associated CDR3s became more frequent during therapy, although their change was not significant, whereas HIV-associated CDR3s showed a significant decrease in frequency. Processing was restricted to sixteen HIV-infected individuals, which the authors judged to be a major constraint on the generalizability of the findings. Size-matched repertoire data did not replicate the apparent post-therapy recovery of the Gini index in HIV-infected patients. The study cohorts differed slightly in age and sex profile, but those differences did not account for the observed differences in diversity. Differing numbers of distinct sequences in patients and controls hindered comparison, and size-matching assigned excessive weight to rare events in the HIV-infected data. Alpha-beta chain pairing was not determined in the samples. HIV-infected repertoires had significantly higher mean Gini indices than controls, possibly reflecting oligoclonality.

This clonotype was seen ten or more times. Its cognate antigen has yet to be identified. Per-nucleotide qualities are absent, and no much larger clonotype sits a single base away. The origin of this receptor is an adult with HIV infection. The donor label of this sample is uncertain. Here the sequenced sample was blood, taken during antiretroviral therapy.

Here is the DNA: TGCAGTGCCGGCATAGCCAAAAACATTCAGTACTTC. Its coded protein is CSAGIAKNIQYF. This chain is built from TRBV20-1 and TRBJ2-4; no D gene call is confident. From its cysteine to its phenylalanine, the CDR3 spans 12 amino acids. Just the 36-base CDR3 DNA is kept, in frame starting at base 1. From a lookup of the germline V gene (reference sequence), CDR1 and CDR2 are DFQATT and SNEGSKA. V and J lose 6 bases and 0 bases, and a span of 6 bases separates them.